The 4 T cell receptor beta chains in this list originate from one sample, sequenced in a study of cytomegalovirus exposure and HLA in healthy donors. In the PCR, 60 Vbeta and 13 Jbeta primers were used. Sequenced by immunoSEQ multiplex PCR; TCRdb stores in-frame clones only, minus some. The sample lists 210,000 or so clones, roughly four fifths occurring once. The material sequenced was PBMCs. The receptors were gathered from a woman aged 25 to 39 in good health and CMV-seropositive.

The chain links TRBV6-5 to TRBJ1-2; D ambiguous. The CDR3 contains 12 residues. Between the trimmed V and J ends, which lost 5 bases and 7 bases, there was a span of 11 bases. CDR1 and CDR2 (germline): MNHEY, SVGAGI. CDR3: CASSRAGGGYTF. The DNA of the CDR3 is TGTGCCAGCAGTAGAGCAGGTGGTGGCTACACCTTC.

V gene TRBV30 combines with J gene TRBJ2-1; 14 bases align to TRBD2. The CDR3 runs to 22 residues. Germline CDR1 GTSNPN, CDR2 SVGIG (reference sequence). The junction had 20 bases not matched to a gene; V was cut back by 1 base and J by 3 bases. The CDR3 reads CAWSGRRKSGTSGGLYYNEQFF. CDR3 in DNA: TGTGCCTGGAGTGGCCGCCGAAAATCCGGGACTAGCGGGGGACTTTACTACAATGAGCAGTTCTTC.

This clone was seen once. The chain couples TRBV18 to TRBJ2-5; D unresolved. The CDR3 is 14 residues long. Germline lookup yields CDR1 KGHSH and CDR2 LQKENI. Trimming removed 3 bases at V and 5 bases at J, with 13 bases between. The CDR3 is CASSPRQTSETQYF. The CDR3 DNA follows: TGTGCCAGCTCACCGCGACAAACCTCGGAGACCCAGTACTTC.

The chain couples TRBV28 to TRBJ2-2; possible D gene TRBD1, 5 bases. This CDR3 region has 15 residues. V dropped 8 bases and J dropped 1 base, with 14 bases sitting between them. CDR1 is MDHEN and CDR2 is SYDVKM in the germline V gene. The CDR3 protein is CASSLGGQNTGELFF. The CDR3, as DNA: TGTGCCAGCTCCCTGGGCGGACAGAACACCGGGGAGCTGTTTTTT.